This TCR beta chain emerged from a study of shared clonotypes between healthy human individuals. Study-level background: Per donor, CD8 memory used one plate, CD8 naive used two, CD4 memory used three and CD4 naive used three.

Sequencing was performed with immunoSEQ multiplex PCR; in TCRdb, only in-frame clones are kept and a portion is missing. The sample yields 2 million to 2.5 million clones, 90% to 95% seen once. This CDR3 comprises 20 residues. Unmatched junction bases numbered 12, after V lost 4 bases and J lost 0 bases. CDR1 is LNHDA and CDR2 is SQIVND in the germline V gene (reference sequence). Of note for this clone: The antigen remains undetermined.

Naive CD8 cells lacked CD45RO, underwent positive selection for CCR7 and left out terminally differentiated effector memory CD45RA+ cells. General study points: Around 5% was the fraction of naive CD4 clonotypes found shared across a few donors.

The source is a young man in good health. Some clones in this sample may be carry-over from other donors' samples. The chain links TRBV19 to TRBJ2-7; 16 bases fit TRBD2. Sequenced material: naive CD8+ T cells from PBMCs. The CDR3 region is CASSTRVGGLAGGSSYEQYF. The CDR3 DNA is TGTGCCAGTAGTACCAGAGTCGGGGGACTAGCGGGAGGGAGCTCCTACGAGCAGTACTTC. Using reference TRBV19 and TRBJ2-7 for the parts outside the CDR3, the full variable domain is DGGITQSPKYLFRKEGQNVTLSCEQNLNHDAMYWYRQDPGQGLRLIYYSQIVNDFQKGDIAEGYSVSREKKESFPLTVTSAQKNPTAFYLCASSTRVGGLAGGSSYEQYFGPGTRLTVT.